The T cell receptor (beta chain) described here comes from a study of shared clonotypes between healthy human individuals. Study overall: Researchers assigned three CD4 naive, three CD4 memory, two CD8 naive and one CD8 memory plate to each donor. General study results and limits: Clonotypes that were shared across a handful of donors made up around 5.5% of naive CD4 clonotypes.

Original processing methods: ImmunoSEQ sequences covered only the junction and lacked quality scores; filtering therefore differed. Profiling relied on immunoSEQ multiplex PCR, and the TCRdb table lists in-frame clones only, not all of them. Clone size and V and J calls were adopted from that table, with D and trimming inferred from the DNA. The data hold approximately 1.4 million clones, with under 99% observed a single time. Each of the donors was a healthy adult who was HIV-negative and had not had a recent acute infection or vaccination. A word on this clone: Antigen specificity is unknown.

Trimming removed 6 bases at V and 7 bases at J, with 7 bases between. This CDR3 is 11 amino acids long. From germline, CDR1 is ENHRY and CDR2 SYGVKD. V is TRBV10-3 and J is TRBJ2-1, with D possibly TRBD2 on 5 matching bases. The origin of this receptor is a man under 40 in good health. Sequencing was carried out using naive CD4+ T cells sorted from blood. Subset in this sample: CD45RA+ positively selected. CDR3 residues: CAIRGRNEQFF. The CDR3 nucleotides read TGTGCCATCAGGGGGAGAAATGAGCAGTTCTTC.